Sequencing of this TCR beta chain was carried out in a study of beta chain features in type 1 diabetes. Study at large: In age, gender and cell yields, patients were similar to healthy donors. There were approximately 100 million sorted cells examined across all samples.

The entirety of the isolated RNA underwent reverse transcription, so expressed TCRB transcripts were sequenced. Method: immunoSEQ multiplex PCR; TCRdb's copy keeps in-frame clones and lacks some. The table shows almost 350,000 clones, with 7.5% to 9% occurring only once. The collection from each donor was one heparinised blood draw averaging roughly 0.11 L. Via CD45RO/CCR7/CD25/CD127/CD95/CD27, cells of the CD4+ naive, central memory, regulatory and stem cell-like memory subsets were sorted. The sample holds a few counts of this clone. This clonotype was obtained from a woman under 30 in good health. Sequences were obtained from central memory CD4+ T cells from blood.

The CDR3 sequence: CASSSWGTGGTDTQYF. The CDR3 DNA reads TGCGCCAGCAGCTCCTGGGGGACAGGTGGCACAGATACGCAGTATTTT. This chain joins TRBV5-1 and TRBJ2-3; 8 bases align to TRBD1. This CDR3 contains 16 residues. The ends lost 3 bases at V and 1 base at J; junction bases unmatched: 7. Germline CDR1 and CDR2: SGHRS and YFSETQ.